This is a list of T cell receptor beta chains from one sample in a study of vaccination and CD4 T cells after COVID-19. TCRdb independently ran MiXCR on the PCR reads; one entry per CDR3 protein. Of roughly 15,000 distinct CDR3 sequences in the sample, about three fifths were seen once. These receptors have no known antigen. The sequencing input was CD4+ T cells from blood, cultured in vitro. The receptors were sampled from a human donor who had recovered from COVID-19. The CDR3 runs from the conserved cysteine through the conserved F or W. Fields, in order: V gene, J gene, CDR3 protein.

v_call: TRBV4-3
j_call: TRBJ2-2
cdr3_aa: CASSQGLRQGGTGELFF

v_call: TRBV6-1
j_call: TRBJ1-2
cdr3_aa: CASRTGGAGSYTF

v_call: TRBV7-2
j_call: TRBJ2-7
cdr3_aa: CASSPGWLAGGYEQYF

v_call: TRBV6-1
j_call: TRBJ1-2
cdr3_aa: CASSGRDRGNYGYTF

v_call: TRBV10-3
j_call: TRBJ2-5
cdr3_aa: CAISESFGGTTQYF

v_call: TRBV11-2
j_call: TRBJ2-5
cdr3_aa: CASSQNTDRAAQYF

v_call: TRBV20-1
j_call: TRBJ2-3
cdr3_aa: CSARSLRETLDTQYF

v_call: TRBV10-3
j_call: TRBJ2-5
cdr3_aa: CAISEGQGGKETQYF

v_call: TRBV28
j_call: TRBJ2-3
cdr3_aa: CASSLLPAFTQYF

v_call: TRBV6-5
j_call: TRBJ2-3
cdr3_aa: CASSYGVLDTDTQYF

v_call: TRBV7-7
j_call: TRBJ2-1
cdr3_aa: CASSLDRASYNEQFF

v_call: TRBV2
j_call: TRBJ1-1
cdr3_aa: CASSGGHPTQAEAFF

v_call: TRBV28
j_call: TRBJ2-2
cdr3_aa: CASSPAGTSGTWELFF

v_call: TRBV20-1
j_call: TRBJ2-3
cdr3_aa: CSAQDITGLLGLPRTDTQYF